This section outlines one T cell receptor (beta chain) sequence together with its context. The data derive from a study of blood T cell repertoires in COVID-19. The CDR3 spans 10 residues. V gave up 7 bases and J gave up 7 bases, with 7 bases separating them. The germline V gene encodes CDR1 DFQATT and CDR2 SNEGSKA (reference sequence). Method: immunoSEQ multiplex PCR; TCRdb's copy keeps in-frame clones and lacks some. The data contain roughly 140,000 clones, roughly 84% of them singletons. The chain is built from TRBV20-1 and TRBJ1-4; unclear D gene. The sequenced sample consisted of peripheral blood. This receptor was taken from a man aged 55 to 69 with active or convalescent COVID-19. As DNA, the CDR3 is TGCAGTGTTCGGGGTGAAAAACTGTTTTTT. Encoded protein: CSVRGEKLFF.